The 32 T cell receptor beta chains below come from one sample, sequenced in a study of blood T cell repertoires in COVID-19. Produced via immunoSEQ multiplex PCR; TCRdb's table is partial and in-frame only. The sample lists a few hundred thousand clones; around nine tenths were seen once. Sequencing was performed on PBMCs or T cells enriched from blood (not recorded which). These receptors were taken from a man aged 25-45 years who had recovered from COVID-19.

The J gene is TRBJ2-7, the V gene TRBV6-5, with 12 bases that match TRBD1. This CDR3 contains 14 residues. CDR1 and CDR2 from the germline V gene are MNHEY and SVGAGI. After removal of 7 bases from V and 4 bases from J, the junction contained 5 bases not matched to a gene. The CDR3 bases are TGTGCCAGCAAAAGGGACAGGGGGCCGTACGAGCAGTACTTC. Translation: CASKRDRGPYEQYF.

The genes are TRBV3-1 (or the pseudogene TRBV3-2) and TRBJ1-6; 9 positions agree with TRBD1. Germline V lookup: CDR1 LGHDT, CDR2 YNNKEL (reference sequence). The CDR3 totals 16 residues. The trim removed 0 bases at V and 8 bases at J, leaving 5 bases unmatched. CDR3 sequence: CASSQELTGGDSPLHF. CDR3 sequence (DNA): TGTGCCAGCAGCCAAGAATTGACAGGGGGAGATTCACCCCTCCACTTT.

This rearrangement joins TRBV5-1 to TRBJ1-6; D gene ambiguous. V shed 0 bases and J shed 9 bases, with 10 bases lying between them. This CDR3 region has 14 residues. Per the germline V gene, CDR1 is SGHRS and CDR2 is YFSETQ. The CDR3 loop reads CASSLAGYASPLHF. DNA of the CDR3: TGCGCCAGCAGCTTGGCGGGGTACGCTTCACCCCTCCACTTT. The whole variable domain, remainder taken from reference TRBV5-1 and TRBJ1-6, is KAGVTQTPRYLIKTRGQQVTLSCSPISGHRSVSWYQQTPGQGLQFLFEYFSETQRNKGNFPGRFSGRQFSNSRSEMNVSTLELGDSALYLCASSLAGYASPLHFGNGTRLTVT.

The CDR3 DNA reads as TGTGCCAGCAGCGCTAACAGGGGAGGACTTAATCAGCCCCAGCATTTT. Translating gives CASSANRGGLNQPQHF. The V gene is TRBV7-2, the J gene TRBJ1-5; 7 bases map to TRBD1. Trimming cost V 5 bases and J 4 bases; bases outside gene matches: 11. CDR3 size: 16 residues. CDR1 is SGHTA, CDR2 FQGNSA, per germline.

The V and J genes are TRBV18 and TRBJ2-5; TRBD1 matches 12 bases. The CDR3 extends over 16 amino acids. V shed 3 bases and J 5 bases; nucleotides not matched to a gene: 7. Germline V gene sequence: CDR1 KGHSH, CDR2 LQKENI. For the CDR3, the DNA is TGTGCCAGCTCACCGGCCGGGACAGGGGGCGGTGAGACCCAGTACTTC. Its protein is CASSPAGTGGGETQYF.

The V and J genes are TRBV2 and TRBJ2-7; TRBD1 agrees at 7 bases. J was trimmed by 1 base and V by 7 bases; bases with no gene match: 10. Germline V lookup: CDR1 SNHLY, CDR2 FYNNEI. The CDR3 length is 15 residues. CDR3 amino acids: CASNLGTGESYEQYF. Written as DNA, the CDR3 is TGTGCCAGCAATTTAGGTACAGGGGAATCCTACGAGCAGTACTTC. Combining the CDR3 with reference TRBV2 and TRBJ2-7 gives the whole variable domain EPEVTQTPSHQVTQMGQEVILRCVPISNHLYFYWYRQILGQKVEFLVSFYNNEISEKSEIFDDQFSVERPDGSNFTLKIRSTKLEDSAMYFCASNLGTGESYEQYFGPGTRLTVT.

The gene calls are TRBV10-2 and TRBJ2-7; D remains unclear. Germline CDR1 and CDR2: WSHSY and SAAADI. V was clipped by 4 bases and J by 2 bases, with 9 bases between them. The CDR3 extends over 13 amino acids. CDR3 in amino acids: CASSARVAYEQYF. In nucleotides, the CDR3 is TGCGCCAGCAGTGCTCGGGTTGCCTACGAGCAGTACTTC.

V usage is TRBV28 and J usage is TRBJ1-2; maybe TRBD1 (5 bases). The ends were cut back, 5 bases at V and 4 bases at J, with 17 bases in the middle. Per germline, CDR1 MDHEN and CDR2 SYDVKM. The CDR3 totals 15 residues. The chain's CDR3 is CASSPPSTVSYGYTF. The CDR3 nucleotides are TGTGCCAGCAGTCCCCCCTCGACAGTTTCCTATGGCTACACCTTC.

The chain couples TRBV11-2 to TRBJ2-1; D uncertain. There are 15 residues in the CDR3. CDR1 is SGHAT, CDR2 FQNNGV, per germline. V was clipped by 5 bases and J by 1 base, with 12 bases between them. The CDR3 reads CASSHDLHSYNEQFF. The CDR3 DNA reads TGTGCCAGCAGCCACGACTTGCATTCCTACAATGAGCAGTTCTTC.

J is TRBJ2-1 and V is TRBV28, with D possibly being TRBD2 (5 bases). The length of the CDR3 is 16 residues. Germline CDR1 MDHEN, CDR2 SYDVKM. Trimming took 6 bases from V and 0 from J, leaving 15 bases between them. This chain's CDR3 is CASREARTSSYNEQFF. The CDR3, as DNA: TGTGCCAGCAGGGAGGCGAGAACTAGCTCCTACAATGAGCAGTTCTTC. Combining the CDR3 with reference TRBV28 and TRBJ2-1 gives the whole variable domain DVKVTQSSRYLVKRTGEKVFLECVQDMDHENMFWYRQDPGLGLRLIYFSYDVKMKEKGDIPEGYSVSREKKERFSLILESASTNQTSMYLCASREARTSSYNEQFFGPGTRLTVL.

The V gene is TRBV20-1, the J gene TRBJ1-4; TRBD1 might be the D (6 bases). The CDR3 covers 11 residues. Trimming left V 4 bases short and J 7 bases short, with 7 bases between. The germline CDR1 and CDR2 sequences are DFQATT and SNEGSKA (reference sequence). CDR3 coding DNA: TGCAGTGCTAAGACAGGTGAAAAACTGTTTTTT. This gives the protein CSAKTGEKLFF.

V and J are TRBV19 and TRBJ2-1, with TRBD2 matching 7 bases. The CDR3 totals 15 residues. Germline CDR1 is LNHDA and CDR2 is SQIVND (reference sequence). J gave up 6 bases and V 5 bases, and 10 bases lay outside the gene matches. The DNA of the CDR3 is TGTGCCAGTAGTTTGTCCAGCGGGGCGTCCAATGAGCAGTTCTTC. Protein product: CASSLSSGASNEQFF.

The V and J genes are TRBV5-1 and TRBJ1-6; 9 bases fit TRBD1. The CDR3 extends over 13 amino acids. The V segment lost 0 bases and the J segment 15 bases; nucleotides outside the gene matches: 4. The V gene's germline CDR1 is SGHRS and CDR2 YFSETQ. The CDR3 DNA sequence: TGCGCCAGCAGCTTGGTGGGACAGGGTGACCTCCACTTT. It specifies CASSLVGQGDLHF.

J is TRBJ2-3 and V is TRBV11-2, with 13 bases aligning to TRBD2. V was clipped by 4 bases and J by 0 bases; unmatched bases: 10. Germline CDR1 SGHAT, CDR2 FQNNGV. The CDR3 runs to 19 residues. The chain's CDR3 is CASSSLPGLAGKSTDTQYF. The CDR3 nucleotides read TGTGCCAGCAGCTCCTTACCGGGACTAGCGGGGAAAAGCACAGATACGCAGTATTTT.

V is TRBV5-6 and J is TRBJ2-3; no definite D call. The CDR3 has 16 amino acids. Per germline, CDR1 SGHDT and CDR2 YYEEEE. The V end lost 4 bases, the J end lost 3 bases, and 18 bases lay between the germline ends. In nucleotides, the CDR3 is TGTGCCAGCAGCCCCCAAGCAGGCTACCTAACAGATACGCAGTATTTT. Protein sequence: CASSPQAGYLTDTQYF.

V and J are TRBV6-5 and TRBJ2-7; 9 bases match TRBD1. Germline-derived CDR1 and CDR2 are MNHEY and SVGAGI. CDR3 length: 14 residues. V was pared by 5 bases and J by 7 bases, with 9 bases of the junction left unmatched. The CDR3 loop reads CASSPDRGAGEQYF. The DNA for the CDR3 is TGTGCCAGCAGTCCCGACAGGGGGGCGGGAGAGCAGTACTTC.

The CDR3 spells CAISDGGNTGELFF. CDR3 sequence (DNA): TGTGCCATCAGTGATGGCGGAAACACCGGGGAGCTGTTTTTT. V gene TRBV10-3 combines with J gene TRBJ2-2; no definite D call. Per germline, CDR1 ENHRY and CDR2 SYGVKD. Trimming pared 3 bases from V and 2 bases from J, leaving 7 bases between. The CDR3 sequence is 14 residues long.

The rearrangement joins TRBV10-1 to TRBJ2-1; 8 nucleotides align to TRBD2. The CDR3 is made up of 16 amino acids. CDR1 is WNHNN, CDR2 SYGVQD, per germline (reference sequence). J was trimmed by 0 bases and V by 3 bases; bases with no gene match: 4. The CDR3 loop reads CASSELAESSYNEQFF. The CDR3 nucleotides read TGCGCCAGCAGTGAACTAGCGGAGAGCTCCTACAATGAGCAGTTCTTC.

This clone was counted only a few times. The chain couples TRBV5-5 to TRBJ2-7; 7 bases line up with TRBD1. The CDR3 length is 13 residues. Germline V gene data show CDR1 as SGHKS and CDR2 as YYEKEE (reference sequence). The V and J ends lost 2 bases and 8 bases, in that order; junction bases with no gene match: 7. The CDR3 nucleotides read TGTGCCAGCAGCTTCTCCACAGGGGCGCAGCAGTACTTC. This encodes CASSFSTGAQQYF.

A note on this clone: This sample also contains other DNA sequences that code for the same CDR3. The chain is built from TRBV2 and TRBJ2-1, with D tentatively TRBD2 (5 bases). Between the trimmed V and J ends, which lost 0 bases and 6 bases, there was a span of 6 bases. Germline V gene lookup returns CDR1 SNHLY and CDR2 FYNNEI. This CDR3 contains 13 residues. CDR3 nucleotide sequence: TGTGCCAGCAGTGAAGCTCGGGGCAATGAGCAGTTCTTC. Translating it yields CASSEARGNEQFF.

The V call is TRBV5-1, the J call TRBJ2-7; tentative D call: TRBD1 (6 bases). The V gene's germline CDR1 is SGHRS and CDR2 YFSETQ. This CDR3 has 14 residues. The V end lost 5 bases, the J end lost 2 bases, and 14 bases lay between the germline ends. CDR3 in DNA: TGCGCCAGCAGTTTCAGGGGAACCGCCTACGAGCAGTACTTC. Translated, it gives CASSFRGTAYEQYF.

V and J are TRBV5-1 and TRBJ1-2, with 7 bases that match TRBD1. Germline V CDR1 and CDR2: SGHRS, YFSETQ. The V gene end was trimmed by 0 bases and the J gene end by 3 bases; junction bases not matched to a gene: 5. This CDR3 contains 15 residues. In nucleotides, the CDR3 is TGCGCCAGCAGCTTGGTCCAGGGGGTTGACTATGGCTACACCTTC. Encoded protein: CASSLVQGVDYGYTF.

The chain links TRBV7-8 to TRBJ1-5, with 7 bases identical to TRBD1. V lost 6 bases and J lost 1; bases outside the gene matches: 3. The CDR3 is 14 residues long. Germline V gene data show CDR1 as SGHVS and CDR2 as FQNEAQ. As DNA, the CDR3 is TGTGCCAGCAGTTTACAGGGGAGCAATCAGCCCCAGCATTTT. Protein sequence: CASSLQGSNQPQHF. The variable domain in full, completed from reference TRBV7-8 and TRBJ1-5, reads GAGVSQSPRYKVAKRGQDVALRCDPISGHVSLFWYQQALGQGPEFLTYFQNEAQLDKSGLPSDRFFAERPEGSVSTLKIQRTQQEDSAVYLCASSLQGSNQPQHFGDGTRLSIL.

The chain carries TRBV4-1 and TRBJ2-7; 10 positions match TRBD1. The CDR3 is 15 residues long. Germline CDR1 and CDR2: MGHRA and YSYEKL. V was clipped by 4 bases and J by 4 bases; unmatched bases: 7. CDR3 coding DNA: TGCGCCAGCAGCCGCAGGGACAGGGGCGGTTACGAGCAGTACTTC. Translated, it gives CASSRRDRGGYEQYF.

The chain joins TRBV5-4 to TRBJ1-5; maybe TRBD1 (5 bases). The CDR3 runs to 16 residues. Deletions cut 0 bases from V and 1 base from J, with 11 bases between. CDR1 is SGHNT and CDR2 is YYREEE in the germline V gene (reference sequence). The CDR3 nucleotides are TGTGCCAGCAGCTTGGAGACAGCGTGGAGCAATCAGCCCCAGCATTTT. Encoded protein: CASSLETAWSNQPQHF.

V is TRBV7-3 and J is TRBJ2-2; a weak D match, TRBD2 (7 bases). V shed 2 bases and J shed 5 bases, with 12 bases lying between them. The CDR3 is 15 residues long. Germline V gene data show CDR1 as SGHTA and CDR2 as FQGTGA. The CDR3 sequence: CASSLVRGHTGELFF. The DNA for the CDR3 is TGTGCCAGCAGCTTAGTGCGGGGGCATACCGGGGAGCTGTTTTTT. The entire variable domain, with the rest obtained from reference TRBV7-3 and TRBJ2-2, is as follows: GAGVSQTPSNKVTEKGKYVELRCDPISGHTALYWYRQSLGQGPEFLIYFQGTGAADDSGLPNDRFFAVRPEGSVSTLKIQRTERGDSAVYLCASSLVRGHTGELFFGEGSRLTVL.

This clone was seen only a few times. The chain uses TRBV27 and TRBJ1-6, with a tentative D call TRBD1 (5 bases). The CDR3 is 18 amino acids. Looked up from germline, CDR1 is MNHEY and CDR2 is SMNVEV (reference sequence). The V end lost 2 bases, the J end lost 6 bases, and 20 bases lay between the germline ends. Written as DNA, the CDR3 is TGTGCCAGCAGTTTACAGGTGGGAGGGGTGAGTGGTAATTCACCCCTCCACTTT. Translation gives CASSLQVGGVSGNSPLHF.

The gene calls are TRBV6-5 and TRBJ1-1; a possible D gene is TRBD1 (6 bases). Deletions cut 6 bases from V and 1 base from J, with 12 bases between. CDR3 length equals 14 residues. CDR1 is MNHEY and CDR2 is SVGAGI in the germline V gene. DNA for the CDR3: TGTGCCAGCAGGTCACAGGGACCGAACACTGAAGCTTTCTTT. Protein: CASRSQGPNTEAFF.

The chain combines TRBV21-1 with TRBJ2-7; the table gives TRBD1 as D, unverified against the DNA. TRBV21-1 counts as a pseudogene. The CDR3 spans 14 residues. The CDR3 DNA reads TGTGCCAGCAGCAAAAGACAGAGAACCTACGAGCAGTACTTC. It specifies CASSKRQRTYEQYF.

The chain uses TRBV28 and TRBJ1-6, with 8 positions matching TRBD1. The length of the CDR3 is 15 residues. After removal of 3 bases from V and 5 bases from J, the junction contained 3 bases not matched to a gene. The germline V gene encodes CDR1 MDHEN and CDR2 SYDVKM. CDR3 residues: CASSLDRAHNSPLHF. The CDR3 DNA sequence: TGTGCCAGCAGTTTGGACAGGGCCCATAATTCACCCCTCCACTTT. Using reference TRBV28 and TRBJ1-6 for the parts outside the CDR3, the full variable domain is DVKVTQSSRYLVKRTGEKVFLECVQDMDHENMFWYRQDPGLGLRLIYFSYDVKMKEKGDIPEGYSVSREKKERFSLILESASTNQTSMYLCASSLDRAHNSPLHFGNGTRLTVT.

The chain is built from TRBV4-1 and TRBJ2-5; TRBD2 matches at 9 bases. This CDR3 spans 16 amino acids. Germline V gene sequence: CDR1 MGHRA, CDR2 YSYEKL. V dropped 1 base and J dropped 5; count of bases not matched to a gene: 8. Here the CDR3 reads CASSQAGLAGSETQYF. The CDR3 DNA is TGCGCCAGCAGCCAAGCAGGGCTAGCGGGGTCTGAGACCCAGTACTTC.

J is TRBJ2-5 and V is TRBV5-1; TRBD1 is a possible D gene (6 bases). The CDR3 is 15 amino acids. CDR1 is SGHRS and CDR2 is YFSETQ in the germline V gene. V dropped 2 bases and J dropped 2 bases, with 13 bases sitting between them. CDR3 protein: CASSFLGQQQETQYF. Here the CDR3 DNA reads TGCGCCAGCAGCTTCCTAGGACAGCAGCAAGAGACCCAGTACTTC.